These 12 T cell receptor beta chains were sequenced from one sample in a study of blood T cell repertoires in COVID-19. The data were produced by immunoSEQ multiplex PCR, yet TCRdb's version contains in-frame clones alone and is incomplete. This sample has about 270,000 clones, with about 89% found just once. The sample taken for sequencing was peripheral blood. The receptors shown here come from a man in his forties or fifties with active or convalescent COVID-19.

The CDR3 bases are TGTGCCAGCAGTTTCCAACAGAATAGCAATCAGCCCCAGCATTTT. It codes for CASSFQQNSNQPQHF. The V gene is TRBV28, the J gene TRBJ1-5; unclear D gene. The germline gives CDR1 MDHEN, CDR2 SYDVKM. The CDR3 runs to 15 residues. Trimming left V 3 bases short and J 0 bases short, with 9 bases between.

The V and J genes are TRBV28 and TRBJ2-7, with no clear D. CDR3 size: 14 residues. Per the germline V gene, CDR1 is MDHEN and CDR2 is SYDVKM. Between the trimmed V and J ends, which lost 4 bases and 4 bases, there was a span of 14 bases. The CDR3 loop reads CASSWSVVRYEQYF. The DNA of the CDR3 is TGTGCCAGCAGTTGGAGTGTTGTACGGTACGAGCAGTACTTC. Full variable domain (rest looked up from reference TRBV28 and TRBJ2-7): DVKVTQSSRYLVKRTGEKVFLECVQDMDHENMFWYRQDPGLGLRLIYFSYDVKMKEKGDIPEGYSVSREKKERFSLILESASTNQTSMYLCASSWSVVRYEQYFGPGTRLTVT.

The J gene is TRBJ1-3, the V gene TRBV7-9; 9 positions agree with TRBD1. This CDR3 spans 18 amino acids. Per the germline V gene, CDR1 is SEHNR and CDR2 is FQNEAQ (reference sequence). Germline trimming cut 4 bases from V and 7 bases from J; bases unmatched to any gene: 17. As DNA, the CDR3 is TGTGCCAGCAGCTATTCCGGGACAGGGAGACGCGACGGTAACACCATATATTTT. Encoded protein: CASSYSGTGRRDGNTIYF.

J is TRBJ2-1 and V is TRBV27, with TRBD2 identical over 8 bases. V gave up 6 bases and J gave up 8 bases; unmatched junction bases: 6. Germline-derived CDR1 and CDR2 are MNHEY and SMNVEV (reference sequence). The CDR3 loop spans 13 amino acids. CDR3 sequence reads: CASSLSGGDEQFF. CDR3 coding DNA: TGTGCCAGCAGCCTCAGCGGGGGCGATGAGCAGTTCTTC.

The chain couples TRBV10-2 to TRBJ2-2, with 15 bases lining up with TRBD2. This CDR3 contains 17 residues. CDR1 WSHSY and CDR2 SAAADI come from the germline V gene. The J segment lost 3 bases and the V segment lost 6 bases, leaving 5 bases of the junction unmatched. CDR3 bases: TGCGCCAGCAGATCGGGACTAGCGGGAGGCTACACCGGGGAGCTGTTTTTT. This sequence encodes CASRSGLAGGYTGELFF.

The V gene is TRBV28, the J gene TRBJ1-1; D perhaps matches TRBD1 (5 bases). The V end was cut by 2 bases, the J end by 0 bases, with 10 bases between. Per germline, CDR1 MDHEN and CDR2 SYDVKM. CDR3 length equals 15 residues. The CDR3 loop reads CASSLGGIMNTEAFF. The CDR3 DNA reads as TGTGCCAGCAGTTTAGGGGGGATCATGAACACTGAAGCTTTCTTT.

This clone has a handful of counts. The rearrangement uses TRBV24-1 and TRBJ2-3; a possible D gene is TRBD2 (5 bases). With 3 bases removed from V and 2 bases from J, the gap between germline ends came to 11 bases. CDR3 size: 15 residues. Looked up from germline, CDR1 is KGHDR and CDR2 is SFDVKD. The CDR3 DNA is TGTGCCACCAGTGATCTTGGAGCGGCCACAGATACGCAGTATTTT. It specifies CATSDLGAATDTQYF.

The V call is TRBV19, the J call TRBJ2-6; no firm D call. From germline, CDR1 is LNHDA and CDR2 SQIVND (reference sequence). This CDR3 has 14 amino acids. V lost 4 bases to trimming and J lost 2 bases, with 6 bases between them. The CDR3 protein is CASSRAPGANVLTF. The CDR3 bases are TGTGCCAGTAGTAGAGCCCCTGGGGCCAACGTCCTGACTTTC. Based on the CDR3 plus reference TRBV19 and TRBJ2-6, the full variable domain is DGGITQSPKYLFRKEGQNVTLSCEQNLNHDAMYWYRQDPGQGLRLIYYSQIVNDFQKGDIAEGYSVSREKKESFPLTVTSAQKNPTAFYLCASSRAPGANVLTFGAGSRLTVL.

The chain couples TRBV12-5 to TRBJ2-3, with 9 positions matching TRBD1. The V gene end was trimmed by 7 bases and the J gene end by 6 bases; junction bases not matched to a gene: 8. Germline V gene data show CDR1 as LGHNT and CDR2 as FRNRAP. CDR3 length: 14 amino acids. The CDR3 is CASVLQGAGDTQYF. For the CDR3, the DNA is TGTGCTAGTGTCCTACAGGGGGCGGGTGATACGCAGTATTTT. Based on the CDR3 plus reference TRBV12-5 and TRBJ2-3, the full variable domain is DARVTQTPRHKVTEMGQEVTMRCQPILGHNTVFWYRQTMMQGLELLAYFRNRAPLDDSGMPKDRFSAEMPDATLATLKIQPSEPRDSAVYFCASVLQGAGDTQYFGPGTRLTVL.

The genes are TRBV6-5 and TRBJ1-2, with a weak D call TRBD1 (6 bases). Per germline, CDR1 MNHEY and CDR2 SVGAGI. V was pared by 1 base and J by 8 bases, with 11 bases between. There are 13 residues in the CDR3. CDR3 sequence reads: CASSYWTDGGYTF. CDR3 DNA sequence: TGTGCCAGCAGTTACTGGACAGATGGGGGCTACACCTTC.

This chain links TRBV9 with TRBJ2-2, with unresolved D. The V and J ends lost 0 bases and 5 bases respectively, with 14 bases between them. Germline V lookup: CDR1 SGDLS, CDR2 YYNGEE. The CDR3 contains 16 residues. CDR3 sequence: CASSVGRISPTGELFF. As DNA, the CDR3 is TGTGCCAGCAGCGTAGGTCGGATTAGCCCGACCGGGGAGCTGTTTTTT.

J is TRBJ2-3 and V is TRBV13; 7 bases are a match to TRBD1. CDR1 is PRHDT and CDR2 is FYEKMQ in the germline V gene (reference sequence). The CDR3 is made up of 13 amino acids. V lost 5 bases, J lost 7 bases, and 6 bases stayed unmatched. The DNA of the CDR3 is TGTGCCAGCAGCCCGCCAGGGGGAAATACGCAGTATTTT. Translated, it gives CASSPPGGNTQYF. The full variable domain, its missing parts supplied by reference TRBV13 and TRBJ2-3, is AAGVIQSPRHLIKEKRETATLKCYPIPRHDTVYWYQQGPGQDPQFLISFYEKMQSDKGSIPDRFSAQQFSDYHSELNMSSLELGDSALYFCASSPPGGNTQYFGPGTRLTVL.